What follows are 13 T cell receptor beta chains derived from one specimen sequenced in a study of monozygotic twins with inflammatory bowel disease. TCRdb reanalyzed the 5' RACE reads, giving one entry per CDR3 protein sequence and no DNA. This sample contains about 160,000 distinct CDR3 sequences. The sequencing input was blood. These receptors were collected from a human donor with ulcerative colitis or Crohn's disease, or a healthy co-twin of an affected twin (not recorded which).

V usage is TRBV2 and J usage is TRBJ2-1; TCRdb outputs TRBD2, but without DNA this stays unchecked. CDR3 length: 13 residues. Per germline, CDR1 SNHLY and CDR2 FYNNEI. Here the CDR3 reads CASTSEVLREQFF.

J is TRBJ1-2 and V is TRBV5-1. The CDR3 has 15 residues. The germline CDR1 and CDR2 sequences are SGHRS and YFSETQ. The CDR3 sequence is CASSLISWGNYGYTF.

The gene calls are TRBV6-1 and TRBJ2-7. CDR1 MNHNS and CDR2 SASEGT come from the germline V gene. The CDR3 is 12 amino acids. CDR3 sequence: CASSEWVNEQYF.

The chain recombines TRBV3-1 with TRBJ1-2; TCRdb's D call of TRBD1 is untestable without DNA. Looked up from germline, CDR1 is LGHDT and CDR2 is YNNKEL (reference sequence). The CDR3 loop spans 18 amino acids. The CDR3 spells CASSHLLWDRGREYGYTF. The whole variable domain, filled in from reference TRBV3-1 and TRBJ1-2, reads DTAVSQTPKYLVTQMGNDKSIKCEQNLGHDTMYWYKQDSKKFLKIMFSYNNKELIINETVPNRFSPKSPDKAHLNLHINSLELGDSAVYFCASSHLLWDRGREYGYTFGSGTRLTVV.

The chain has TRBV7-2 and TRBJ2-2; TCRdb reports TRBD1, a call that lacks DNA to check it against. This CDR3 has 15 amino acids. CDR1 SGHTA and CDR2 FQGNSA come from the germline V gene. This chain's CDR3 is CASSLRQGRTGELFF.

This chain uses TRBV12-3 or TRBV12-4 with TRBJ2-1; absent DNA, TCRdb's TRBD2 call cannot be checked. This CDR3 is 15 amino acids long. The CDR3 spells CASRALAGAGDEQFF.

The genes are TRBV9 and TRBJ2-1; the D call of TRBD2 rests on TCRdb alone, since no DNA is present to check it. Germline CDR1 and CDR2: SGDLS and YYNGEE. This CDR3 spans 15 amino acids. The CDR3 loop reads CASSTSGAPYNEQFF. The whole variable domain, filled in from reference TRBV9 and TRBJ2-1, reads DSGVTQTPKHLITATGQRVTLRCSPRSGDLSVYWYQQSLDQGLQFLIQYYNGEERAKGNILERFSAQQFPDLHSELNLSSLELGDSALYFCASSTSGAPYNEQFFGPGTRLTVL.

Here the CDR3 reads CASSLSPSEQPQHF. This chain connects TRBV7-2 to TRBJ1-5. The germline gives CDR1 SGHTA, CDR2 FQGNSA. This CDR3 has 14 residues.

This sequence joins TRBV7-2 and TRBJ2-4; without DNA, the TCRdb call of TRBD2 cannot be checked. The CDR3 consists of 14 residues. Germline V gene lookup returns CDR1 SGHTA and CDR2 FQGNSA. The CDR3 loop is CASSLRELGNIQYF.

The gene calls are TRBV11-1 and TRBJ1-1; the D call of TRBD1 rests on TCRdb alone, since no DNA is present to check it. This CDR3 is built from 15 residues. The germline gives CDR1 SGHAT, CDR2 FQDESV (reference sequence). CDR3 loop: CASSSPGAGNTEAFF.

The V and J genes are TRBV29-1 and TRBJ2-3; TCRdb calls TRBD1, which cannot be checked without DNA. The length of the CDR3 is 15 residues. Germline V gene sequence: CDR1 SQVTM, CDR2 ANQGSEA. CDR3 sequence: CSVEDRARGTDTQYF.

V usage is TRBV6-1 and J usage is TRBJ2-1; TCRdb picks TRBD2, but there is no DNA to check that call. The V gene's germline CDR1 is MNHNS and CDR2 SASEGT. The CDR3 contains 16 residues. The CDR3 protein is CASSPPRVADKNEQFF.

The chain links TRBV20-1 to TRBJ1-1. The CDR3 loop spans 14 amino acids. Germline assignment: CDR1 DFQATT and CDR2 SNEGSKA (reference sequence). The CDR3 loop is CSARDSPANTEAFF.